These T cell receptor beta chains were read from a single sample in a study of cytomegalovirus exposure and HLA in healthy donors. The protocol was immunoSEQ multiplex PCR, while the TCRdb copy is restricted to in-frame clones and leaves out a portion. The sample records 200,000 to 250,000 clones, around 81% being singletons. Source material: PBMCs. These receptors were collected from a woman aged 55-69 years in good health and CMV-seropositive. Both conserved end residues are part of each CDR3. The D gene is left open where the match is weak. Not all rows give a size; the values are once, few, many and, for expanded clones, a class.

-	TRBD2	TRBJ2-2	TRBV28	TGTGCCAGCAGTAGCGGGATGACGAACACCGGGGAGCTGTTTTTT	CASSSGMTNTGELFF
-	TRBD1	TRBJ2-7	TRBV4-1	TGCGCCAGCAGCCAAGGACAGGGGGCCTACGAGCAGTACTTC	CASSQGQGAYEQYF
-	-	TRBJ2-5	TRBV28	TGTGCCAGCAGTTTATTAAGGGCGGGGAAGTACCAAGAGACCCAGTACTTC	CASSLLRAGKYQETQYF
few	TRBD1	TRBJ2-7	TRBV5-1	TGCGCCAGCAGCTTGGGGCCGACAGGGGGCTACGAGCAGTACTTC	CASSLGPTGGYEQYF
-	-	TRBJ1-6	TRBV19	TGTGCCAGTAGTCTCAGTGACAGGAATTCACCCCTCCACTTT	CASSLSDRNSPLHF
-	TRBD1	TRBJ1-1	TRBV27	TGTGCCAGCAGTAAGTACAGGGGGCACCTCACTGAAGCTTTCTTT	CASSKYRGHLTEAFF
-	TRBD2	TRBJ2-1	TRBV13	TGTGCCAGCAGCTGGCTAGCGGGAGGACGGAGTGAGCAGTTCTTC	CASSWLAGGRSEQFF
-	-	TRBJ2-7	TRBV9	TGTGCCAGCAGCGCGGGACACGGGCCCATCTACGAGCAGTACTTC	CASSAGHGPIYEQYF
-	TRBD1	TRBJ2-3	TRBV15	TGTGCCACCAGCGGACGCCACAGGGGACGACTCCGGACAGATACGCAGTATTTT	CATSGRHRGRLRTDTQYF
-	-	TRBJ2-7	TRBV18	TGTGCCAGCTCACAGCAGGAAACCTACGAGCAGTACTTC	CASSQQETYEQYF
few	-	TRBJ2-3	TRBV29-1	TGCAGCGTTGTACTCGGGGGTGGGTATTTT	CSVVLGGGYF
-	TRBD2	TRBJ2-3	TRBV2	TGTGCCAGCAGTGAAGCGCTTCTAGCGGGCTTCACAGATACGCAGTATTTT	CASSEALLAGFTDTQYF
-	-	TRBJ2-2	TRBV7-6	TGTGCCAGCAGCTTAGATACGGAGCTCTACACCGGGGAGCTGTTTTTT	CASSLDTELYTGELFF
few	-	TRBJ2-5	TRBV7-9	TGTGCCAGCAGCTTTCAAGGGGTCGGGGAGACCCAGTACTTC	CASSFQGVGETQYF
-	-	TRBJ1-2	TRBV7-2	TGTGCCAGCAGCTCAACCCAGGGAGGCTATGGCTACACCTTC	CASSSTQGGYGYTF
-	TRBD2	TRBJ2-7	TRBV7-9	TGTGCCAGCAGTAACTCGACTAGCGGGAGCTACGAGCAGTACTTC	CASSNSTSGSYEQYF
-	TRBD1	TRBJ1-4	TRBV5-5	TGTGCCAGCAGCTTCGGACAGGCAAAACTGTTTTTT	CASSFGQAKLFF
-	-	TRBJ2-5	TRBV5-1	TGCGCCAGCAGCTTGGGAGGGGGAGAGACCCAGTACTTC	CASSLGGGETQYF
-	-	TRBJ2-1	TRBV10-1	TGCGCCAGCAGCGCCTACAATGAGCAGTTCTTC	CASSAYNEQFF
-	-	TRBJ1-1	TRBV7-6	TGTGCCAGCAGCTTAATGAGGAGGTCCGAAGCTTTCTTT	CASSLMRRSEAFF
-	TRBD2	TRBJ2-2	TRBV29-1	TGCAGCGTTGAAAAACTAGCGGTGACCGGGGAGCTGTTTTTT	CSVEKLAVTGELFF
-	TRBD2	TRBJ2-7	TRBV7-9	TGTTCCAGCAGCTCCCGTCCTAGCGGGAGGTACGAGCAGTACTTC	CSSSSRPSGRYEQYF
once	-	TRBJ2-1	TRBV5-6	TGTGCCAGCAGCTTGGGGCAGGCACCCAATGAGCAGTTCTTC	CASSLGQAPNEQFF
-	-	TRBJ1-5	TRBV19	TGTGCCAGTAGTATGGAGGGGCAGCCCCAGCATTTT	CASSMEGQPQHF
-	TRBD1	TRBJ1-2	TRBV7-9	TGTGCCAGCAGCCGGGACAGCTATGGCTACACCTTC	CASSRDSYGYTF
-	TRBD1	TRBJ1-5	TRBV19	TGTGCCAGTAAAATGCAGGGGGTAAGGCCCCAGCATTTT	CASKMQGVRPQHF
-	-	TRBJ1-2	TRBV6-5	TGTGCCAGCAGTTACTCGGACAGCCGCCACTATGGCTACACCTTC	CASSYSDSRHYGYTF
-	TRBD1	TRBJ2-2	TRBV6-1	TGTGCCAGCAGTGCTGGGGACAGGGGTTTAGGGGAGCTGTTTTTT	CASSAGDRGLGELFF
-	TRBD1	TRBJ2-5	TRBV5-4	TGTGCCAGCAGTTTAGGGACAGGGGGCAGACAAGAGACCCAGTACTTC	CASSLGTGGRQETQYF
-	TRBD2	TRBJ2-2	TRBV7-6	TGTGCCAGCAGCTCCTTACCGGGTCGGGGGGCCGGGGAGCTGTTTTTT	CASSSLPGRGAGELFF
-	-	TRBJ1-2	TRBV9	TGTGCCAGCAGCGTAGTTCCGACAGCCCCCTATGGCTACACCTTC	CASSVVPTAPYGYTF
-	TRBD1	TRBJ2-3	TRBV4-1	TGCGCCAGCAGCCAAGGACCAGGGGGCTTATCAGATACGCAGTATTTT	CASSQGPGGLSDTQYF
-	-	TRBJ2-3	TRBV19	TGTGCCAGTAGTATCGGGTCGCTTTTTGGCACAGATACGCAGTATTTT	CASSIGSLFGTDTQYF
once	TRBD2	TRBJ2-7	TRBV4-2	TGTGCCAGCAGCCAAGTGGCGAGACGGGGGGGTAAAGAGCAGTACTTC	CASSQVARRGGKEQYF
-	-	TRBJ1-4	TRBV2	TGTGCCAGCAGTGCCTACCCGGGGTTAAATGAAAAACTGTTTTTT	CASSAYPGLNEKLFF
few	TRBD1	TRBJ2-7	TRBV18	TGTGCCAGCTCACCGCGACAGGGGATCTCCGAGCAGTACTTC	CASSPRQGISEQYF
few	TRBD1	TRBJ1-2	TRBV5-1	TGCGCCAGCAGCTTCCAGGGACAGGGCGATGGCTACACCTTC	CASSFQGQGDGYTF